The TCR beta chain described here comes from a study of CD8 T cells in Susac syndrome. At the level of the study: Blood was drawn from Susac syndrome patients while they were therapy-naive, on corticosteroids, or on intravenous immunoglobulin alone.

Findings of the study overall: The CD4+ T cell repertoires of Susac syndrome were found to show no clonal expansion.

It was with random hexamers that roughly 0.45 to 1 ug RNA was reverse transcribed. Amplification of TCR beta CDR3 used immunoSEQ multiplex PCR across 54 Vbeta and 13 Jbeta. TCRdb re-called the immunoSEQ multiplex PCR reads with MiXCR, one entry per CDR3 protein. This sample yields under 250,000 distinct CDR3 sequences, of which less than 95% are seen a single time; around 0.15% belongs to the top ten. About this clonotype: Its antigen is unknown.

CD8+ and CD4+ T cells from blood underwent TCR beta sequencing. In germline, CDR1 is SGHDT, CDR2 YYEEEE. Trimming pared 2 bases from V and 6 bases from J, leaving 11 bases between. There are 13 residues in the CDR3. The sequencing input was CD4+ T cells from PBMCs. V is TRBV5-6 and J is TRBJ1-1; D is possibly TRBD1 (5 bases). The sequence came from a human donor with Susac syndrome. The CDR3 sequence is CASSLLGPPEAFF. CDR3 coding DNA: TGTGCCAGCAGCTTATTGGGGCCCCCTGAAGCTTTCTTT.